Listed here are 21 T cell receptor beta chains from one sample, sequenced in a study of shared clonotypes between healthy human individuals (dated by TCRdb to between 2020 and 2021). Libraries were constructed by the immunoSEQ multiplex PCR assay. Not all clones reach the TCRdb copy of this immuneACCESS table, which keeps in-frame sequences only. Checked studies attribute under half of the gap to unresolved V genes and leave the rest unexplained. This sample gives about 2.3 million clones in total; about 92% of them show up just once. The ten most abundant clones make up under 0.45% of the sample. The specimen was naive CD4+ T cells from PBMCs. The meaning of the sample's cell subset or site label: CD45RA+ positively selected. These receptors came from a man between 18 and 35 years old in good health. Some clones in this sample may be carry-over from other donors' samples.

This rearrangement joins TRBV18 to TRBJ1-5; weak D call: TRBD1 (5 bases). Trimming pared 3 bases from V and 7 bases from J, leaving 22 bases between. Germline values: CDR1 KGHSH, CDR2 LQKENI. CDR3 length: 17 residues. The CDR3 bases are TGTGCCAGCTCACCCTCCAGGGAAGAGTTTAGTTTGCAGCCCCAGCATTTT. This sequence encodes CASSPSREEFSLQPQHF.

This clone was seen once. The identical CDR3 is also encoded by other nucleotide sequences in the sample. The chain uses TRBV5-1 and TRBJ2-5; D is ambiguous. The CDR3 contains 14 residues. The V gene's germline CDR1 is SGHRS and CDR2 YFSETQ. V lost 0 bases and J 5 bases, leaving 11 bases between the germline ends. CDR3 DNA sequence: TGCGCCAGCAGCTTGGCCGCCTCCGGGGAGACCCAGTACTTC. It yields the protein CASSLAASGETQYF.

This chain connects TRBV5-6 to TRBJ2-2; D unclear. Germline V gene sequence: CDR1 SGHDT, CDR2 YYEEEE. The CDR3 has 16 residues. Trimming took 2 bases from V and 0 from J, leaving 11 bases between them. The CDR3 reads CASSFMNRPNTGELFF. The CDR3 region has the DNA TGTGCCAGCAGCTTTATGAATCGCCCGAACACCGGGGAGCTGTTTTTT. The full variable domain, in which reference TRBV5-6 and TRBJ2-2 provide the parts outside the CDR3, is DAGVTQSPTHLIKTRGQQVTLRCSPKSGHDTVSWYQQALGQGPQFIFQYYEEEERQRGNFPDRFSGHQFPNYSSELNVNALLLGDSALYLCASSFMNRPNTGELFFGEGSRLTVL.

The CDR3 DNA sequence: TGTGCCAGTAGTGACCAGGGGTTCCAGCCCCAGCATTTT. Translating gives CASSDQGFQPQHF. The chain carries TRBV19 and TRBJ1-5; TRBD1 is a possible D gene (6 bases). V lost 5 bases and J 7 bases, leaving 12 bases between the germline ends. Looked up from germline, CDR1 is LNHDA and CDR2 is SQIVND (reference sequence). This CDR3 spans 13 amino acids.

The V and J genes are TRBV7-9 and TRBJ1-2, with D possibly TRBD1 on 6 matching bases. V lost 5 bases and J 7 bases, leaving 20 bases between the germline ends. This CDR3 has 15 amino acids. CDR1 SEHNR and CDR2 FQNEAQ come from the germline V gene (reference sequence). The CDR3 loop is CASSPGARMIPGYTF. The CDR3 bases are TGTGCCAGCAGCCCAGGGGCGCGAATGATACCTGGCTACACCTTC. Full variable domain (remainder filled in from reference TRBV7-9 and TRBJ1-2): DTGVSQNPRHKITKRGQNVTFRCDPISEHNRLYWYRQTLGQGPEFLTYFQNEAQLEKSRLLSDRFSAERPKGSFSTLEIQRTEQGDSAMYLCASSPGARMIPGYTFGSGTRLTVV.

The genes are TRBV4-3 and TRBJ2-7, with D unresolved. V was cut by 4 bases and J by 2 bases, with 12 bases left in between. This CDR3 has 14 amino acids. Germline CDR1 reads LGHNA; CDR2 reads YSLEER. This CDR3 is CASSPYRSAYEQYF. For the CDR3, the DNA is TGCGCCAGCAGCCCCTACCGCAGTGCCTACGAGCAGTACTTC.

Remarks on this clone: Other DNA sequences of this sample code for an identical CDR3. This chain links TRBV5-1 with TRBJ2-6, with D unresolved. The ends were cut back, 0 bases at V and 0 bases at J, with 4 bases in the middle. Germline V gives CDR1 SGHRS, CDR2 YFSETQ. The CDR3 consists of 15 residues. CDR3 residues: CASSLVSSGANVLTF. CDR3 coding DNA: TGCGCCAGCAGCTTGGTTAGCTCTGGGGCCAACGTCCTGACTTTC.

The CDR3 nucleotides are TGTGCCAGCGCTCTCGATCTTGTGTCTGGGGCCAACGTCCTGACTTTC. Protein: CASALDLVSGANVLTF. This chain connects TRBV13 to TRBJ2-6; D gene ambiguous. Per the germline V gene, CDR1 is PRHDT and CDR2 is FYEKMQ (reference sequence). Trimming took 8 bases from V and 1 from J, leaving 15 bases between them. CDR3 length: 16 amino acids.

V gene TRBV11-3 combines with J gene TRBJ2-2, with 12 bases identical to TRBD1. The CDR3 is 19 amino acids. CDR1 is SGHNT, CDR2 YENEEA, per germline. The junction had 9 bases not matched to a gene; V was cut back by 1 base and J by 3 bases. The CDR3 nucleotides are TGTGCCAGCAGCTTAGGCGCCGGGACAGGGGGCTGGGACACCGGGGAGCTGTTTTTT. Protein sequence: CASSLGAGTGGWDTGELFF.

The chain combines TRBV6-5 with TRBJ1-1; D not resolved. The CDR3 runs to 13 residues. V was cut by 10 bases and J by 2 bases, with 14 bases left in between. Germline V CDR1 and CDR2: MNHEY, SVGAGI. CDR3 in amino acids: CATQREPNTEAFF. CDR3 bases: TGTGCCACCCAACGGGAACCCAACACTGAAGCTTTCTTT.

The rearrangement joins TRBV7-8 to TRBJ2-7; 12 bases line up with TRBD1. Germline lookup yields CDR1 SGHVS and CDR2 FQNEAQ. The CDR3 runs 18 residues. V was clipped by 2 bases and J by 7 bases; unmatched bases: 15. Here the CDR3 DNA reads TGTGCCAGCAGCTTATATTCGGTACCGGGACAGGGGGCGTGGGAGCAGTACTTC. Its protein is CASSLYSVPGQGAWEQYF.

As concerns this clone: The sample has other DNA sequences that encode this CDR3 too. The V and J genes are TRBV5-1 and TRBJ2-5; the D gene is possibly TRBD2 (6 bases). The CDR3 extends over 13 amino acids. Germline CDR1 SGHRS, CDR2 YFSETQ. V gave up 0 bases and J gave up 5 bases, with 8 bases separating them. The CDR3 reads CASSLVAGETQYF. In DNA, the CDR3 is TGCGCCAGCAGCTTGGTGGCGGGGGAGACCCAGTACTTC.

J is TRBJ1-2 and V is TRBV7-8; the D gene is possibly TRBD1 (6 bases). Trimming pared 5 bases from V and 0 bases from J, leaving 10 bases between. In germline, CDR1 is SGHVS, CDR2 FQNEAQ. The CDR3 contains 14 residues. In DNA, the CDR3 is TGTGCCAGCAGCCCTAGGGACACTAACTATGGCTACACCTTC. Its translation: CASSPRDTNYGYTF. Drawing the rest from reference TRBV7-8 and TRBJ1-2, the complete variable domain is GAGVSQSPRYKVAKRGQDVALRCDPISGHVSLFWYQQALGQGPEFLTYFQNEAQLDKSGLPSDRFFAERPEGSVSTLKIQRTQQEDSAVYLCASSPRDTNYGYTFGSGTRLTVV.

The gene calls are TRBV5-4 and TRBJ1-3, with a possible D match to TRBD1 (5 bases). Trimming removed 0 bases from V and 0 bases from J, with 10 bases in between. This CDR3 comprises 16 residues. Germline loops: CDR1 SGHNT, CDR2 YYREEE (reference sequence). The CDR3 sequence: CASSLALRGSGNTIYF. The CDR3 DNA sequence: TGTGCCAGCAGCTTGGCGCTGAGGGGCTCTGGAAACACCATATATTTT.

This clone was counted a single time. In the same sample, other DNA sequences code for this CDR3. V is TRBV28 and J is TRBJ2-2, with unresolved D. CDR1 is MDHEN and CDR2 is SYDVKM in the germline V gene. The CDR3 totals 11 residues. V gave up 8 bases and J gave up 2 bases, with 3 bases separating them. The CDR3 DNA reads as TGTGCCAGCTCCAACACCGGGGAGCTGTTTTTT. Translating it yields CASSNTGELFF.

V is TRBV6-1 and J is TRBJ2-3, with TRBD2 matching 10 bases. The V and J ends lost 8 bases and 6 bases, in that order; junction bases with no gene match: 11. The CDR3 sequence is 15 residues long. The V gene's germline CDR1 is MNHNS and CDR2 SASEGT. The CDR3 coding sequence is TGTGCCAGCCGGACTAGCGGAGGGAGTTGGGATACGCAGTATTTT. Translating gives CASRTSGGSWDTQYF.

This clone occurred once. The chain carries TRBV6-6 and TRBJ2-7, with TRBD1 identical over 9 bases. This CDR3 has 14 residues. V shed 6 bases and J 4 bases; nucleotides not matched to a gene: 7. Germline-derived CDR1 and CDR2 are MNHNY and SVGAGI (reference sequence). The CDR3 coding sequence is TGTGCCAGCAGCTGGGACAGGGAGAGTTACGAGCAGTACTTC. This codes for CASSWDRESYEQYF.

The V call is TRBV7-2, the J call TRBJ2-7, with TRBD2 identical over 7 bases. V shed 1 base, J shed 3 bases, and the junction held 6 bases outside the gene matches. Germline V gives CDR1 SGHTA, CDR2 FQGNSA. There are 15 residues in the CDR3. The CDR3 nucleotides read TGTGCCAGCAGCTTAGGACTAGCTGCGAACTACGAGCAGTACTTC. It translates to CASSLGLAANYEQYF. Complete variable domain (other parts from reference TRBV7-2 and TRBJ2-7): GAGVSQSPSNKVTEKGKDVELRCDPISGHTALYWYRQSLGQGLEFLIYFQGNSAPDKSGLPSDRFSAERTGGSVSTLTIQRTQQEDSAVYLCASSLGLAANYEQYFGPGTRLTVT.

This clone has a single count. This chain uses TRBV7-2 with TRBJ2-1, with 7 nucleotides matching TRBD2. Unmatched junction bases numbered 5, after V lost 1 base and J lost 5 bases. The V gene's germline CDR1 is SGHTA and CDR2 FQGNSA. The CDR3 runs 15 residues. The CDR3 DNA follows: TGTGCCAGCAGCTTAGGAAGTAGCGGGCACAATGAGCAGTTCTTC. Encoded protein: CASSLGSSGHNEQFF. Using reference TRBV7-2 and TRBJ2-1 for the parts outside the CDR3, the full variable domain is GAGVSQSPSNKVTEKGKDVELRCDPISGHTALYWYRQSLGQGLEFLIYFQGNSAPDKSGLPSDRFSAERTGGSVSTLTIQRTQQEDSAVYLCASSLGSSGHNEQFFGPGTRLTVL.

This chain connects TRBV6-6 to TRBJ1-1; D gene ambiguous. V lost 8 bases and J 4 bases, leaving 11 bases between the germline ends. CDR1 is MNHNY, CDR2 SVGAGI, per germline (reference sequence). The CDR3 has 12 amino acids. The CDR3 sequence is CASRAEGTEAFF. DNA for the CDR3: TGTGCCAGCCGGGCGGAGGGCACTGAAGCTTTCTTT.

The chain links TRBV15 to TRBJ2-1, with D uncertain. Germline V gene sequence: CDR1 LNHNV, CDR2 YYDKDF (reference sequence). V was trimmed by 0 bases and J by 8 bases, leaving 14 bases between them. The CDR3 consists of 15 residues. CDR3 bases: TGTGCCACCAGCAGAGATCTCGGGCGCGGCGATGAGCAGTTCTTC. It codes for CATSRDLGRGDEQFF.